These T cell receptor beta chains were read from a single sample in a study of a mutant IDH1 vaccine in newly diagnosed glioma. Some clones are missing from TCRdb's copy, which holds only in-frame ones; the method was immunoSEQ multiplex PCR. The table has roughly 50,000 clones, about 82% seen once. The input for sequencing was PBMCs, taken from a glioma patient treated with radiotherapy, temozolomide or both. These receptors were taken from a man aged 18 to 29 with glioma. Both conserved end residues are part of each CDR3. The order of the fields is clone size, V gene, D gene, J gene, CDR3 length, CDR3 protein, CDR3 DNA. A D gene is named only where the DNA matches it firmly. The size field is filled for only some rows; it gives once, few, many or a size class.

>NA|TRBV29-1|TRBD1|TRBJ2-7|13
CSVQTGGPSEQYF
TGCAGCGTTCAGACAGGGGGCCCCTCCGAGCAGTACTTC
>NA|TRBV5-6|TRBD1|TRBJ2-7|14
CASSHPTGVYEQYF
TGTGCCAGCAGCCACCCAACAGGGGTCTACGAGCAGTACTTC
>NA|TRBV2|TRBD1|TRBJ1-2|15
CASSEYGTGGSGYTF
TGTGCCAGCAGTGAATATGGGACAGGGGGTAGTGGCTACACCTTC
>NA|TRBV5-4|NA|TRBJ2-2|16
CASSLLRGANTGELFF
TGTGCCAGCAGCTTGCTCAGGGGCGCGAACACCGGGGAGCTGTTTTTT
>NA|TRBV4-2|TRBD2|TRBJ2-5|16
CASSQEVRGRRETQYF
TGTGCCAGCAGCCAAGAAGTGCGGGGGAGGAGGGAGACCCAGTACTTC
>NA|TRBV27|TRBD2|TRBJ2-7|12
CASLAGYYEQYF
TGTGCCAGTCTAGCGGGATACTACGAGCAGTACTTC
>NA|TRBV7-8|NA|TRBJ1-2|17
CASSAYRSSDGYYGYTF
TGTGCCAGCAGCGCTTACAGGTCCTCGGATGGATACTATGGCTACACCTTC
>NA|TRBV2|NA|TRBJ2-7|15
CASSEPGTETYEQYF
TGTGCCAGCAGTGAGCCCGGGACGGAGACCTACGAGCAGTACTTC
>NA|TRBV15|NA|TRBJ1-5|13
CATSTGTGQPQHF
TGTGCCACCAGCACGGGGACTGGGCAGCCCCAGCATTTT
>NA|TRBV7-3|TRBD1|TRBJ1-2|14
CASSPGQGANGYTF
TGTGCCAGCAGCCCTGGACAGGGGGCGAATGGCTACACCTTC
>NA|TRBV20-1|NA|TRBJ1-2|9
CSARDGYTF
TGCAGTGCTAGGGATGGCTACACCTTC
>NA|TRBV6-1|TRBD1|TRBJ2-5|15
CASRLTGGTSETQYF
TGTGCCAGCAGGTTGACAGGGGGCACATCGGAGACCCAGTACTTC
>NA|TRBV4-3|NA|TRBJ1-5|13
CASSQEPEQPQHF
TGCGCCAGCAGCCAAGAACCCGAACAGCCCCAGCATTTT
>NA|TRBV10-3|NA|TRBJ1-5|12
CAISEYGQPQHF
TGTGCCATCAGTGAGTACGGTCAGCCCCAGCATTTT
>NA|TRBV5-4|TRBD1|TRBJ1-3|15
CASSANRGYGNTIYF
TGTGCCAGCAGCGCGAACAGGGGGTACGGAAACACCATATATTTT
>NA|TRBV7-8|NA|TRBJ1-1|13
CASSLRANTEAFF
TGTGCCAGCAGCTTAAGGGCTAACACTGAAGCTTTCTTT
>NA|TRBV27|NA|TRBJ2-7|15
CASSSVGTGYYEQYF
TGTGCCAGCAGTTCGGTTGGCACAGGGTACTACGAGCAGTACTTC
>NA|TRBV7-2|TRBD2|TRBJ2-2|16
CASSSRTSGNTGELFF
TGTGCCAGCAGCTCCCGGACTAGCGGTAACACCGGGGAGCTGTTTTTT
>NA|TRBV7-2|NA|TRBJ1-5|14
CASNFGVRGQPQHF
TGTGCCAGCAATTTCGGAGTTCGGGGTCAGCCCCAGCATTTT
>few|TRBV5-1|TRBD1|TRBJ1-1|14
CASSDTGGTAEAFF
TGCGCCAGCAGCGACACAGGGGGTACGGCTGAAGCTTTCTTT
>NA|TRBV7-9|TRBD2|TRBJ2-7|14
CASSPPGGGSEQYF
TGTGCCAGCAGCCCCCCGGGGGGAGGGTCCGAGCAGTACTTC
>NA|TRBV6-1|NA|TRBJ2-2|16
CASSEKGGANTGELFF
TGTGCCAGCAGTGAAAAGGGGGGGGCGAACACCGGGGAGCTGTTTTTT
>NA|TRBV4-3|TRBD1|TRBJ1-1|15
CASSQDRGRNTEAFF
TGCGCCAGCAGCCAAGATAGGGGGCGGAACACTGAAGCTTTCTTT
>NA|TRBV13|NA|TRBJ1-4|13
CASSSLTSEKLFF
TGTGCCAGCAGCTCCCTTACGTCTGAAAAACTGTTTTTT
>NA|TRBV6-1|TRBD1|TRBJ1-2|14
CATTLRGDRYGYTF
TGTGCCACCACCCTCAGGGGGGACCGCTATGGCTACACCTTC
>NA|TRBV7-9|NA|TRBJ1-1|12
CASSYNRDEAFF
TGTGCCAGCAGTTATAACCGGGACGAAGCTTTCTTT
>NA|TRBV2|TRBD1|TRBJ1-1|13
CASSWDRNTEAFF
TGTGCCAGCAGCTGGGACAGGAACACTGAAGCTTTCTTT
>few|TRBV5-1|NA|TRBJ2-3|13
CASSLGGTDTQYF
TGCGCCAGCAGCTTGGGGGGCACAGATACGCAGTATTTT
>NA|TRBV2|TRBD2|TRBJ2-7|14
CASRERAGGYEQYF
TGTGCCAGCAGGGAGAGAGCGGGGGGATACGAGCAGTACTTC
>NA|TRBV6-5|NA|TRBJ1-1|16
CASSYRPTGAHTEAFF
TGTGCCAGCAGTTATAGGCCAACAGGAGCCCACACTGAAGCTTTCTTT
>NA|TRBV10-3|TRBD1|TRBJ1-4|13
CAASRDSNEKLFF
TGTGCCGCCAGTCGGGACAGTAATGAAAAACTGTTTTTT
>NA|TRBV10-3|NA|TRBJ1-2|12
CAISESTYGYTF
TGTGCCATCAGTGAGTCTACCTATGGCTACACCTTC
>few|TRBV5-1|TRBD1|TRBJ1-1|14
CASSILNRDREAFF
TGCGCCAGCAGCATACTTAACCGGGACAGGGAAGCTTTCTTT
>NA|TRBV7-6|TRBD2|TRBJ2-2|17
CASSPGLAVRKSGELFF
TGTGCCAGCAGCCCGGGACTAGCGGTGAGGAAGTCCGGGGAGCTGTTTTTT
>NA|TRBV5-5|NA|TRBJ1-6|13
CASSLAPGSPLHF
TGTGCCAGCAGCTTGGCCCCGGGATCACCCCTCCACTTT